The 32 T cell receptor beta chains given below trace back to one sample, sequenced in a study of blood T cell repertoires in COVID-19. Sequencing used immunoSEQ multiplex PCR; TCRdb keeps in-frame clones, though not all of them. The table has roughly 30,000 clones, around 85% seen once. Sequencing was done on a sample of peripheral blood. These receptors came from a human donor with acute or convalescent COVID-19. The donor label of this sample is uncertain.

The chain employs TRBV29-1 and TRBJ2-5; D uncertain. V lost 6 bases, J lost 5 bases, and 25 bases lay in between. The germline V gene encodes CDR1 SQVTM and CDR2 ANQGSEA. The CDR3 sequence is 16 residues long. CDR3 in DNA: TGCAGCGTGAATGGTGCCTTTCACGGTGTCGGGGAGACCCAGTACTTC. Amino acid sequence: CSVNGAFHGVGETQYF.

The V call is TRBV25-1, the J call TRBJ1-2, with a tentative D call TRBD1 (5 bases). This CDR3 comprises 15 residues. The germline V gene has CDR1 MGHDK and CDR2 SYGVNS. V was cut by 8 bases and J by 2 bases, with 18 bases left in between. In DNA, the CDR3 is TGTGCCAGCGGTGGGGGGGTCAAACCGAACTATGGCTACACCTTC. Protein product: CASGGGVKPNYGYTF.

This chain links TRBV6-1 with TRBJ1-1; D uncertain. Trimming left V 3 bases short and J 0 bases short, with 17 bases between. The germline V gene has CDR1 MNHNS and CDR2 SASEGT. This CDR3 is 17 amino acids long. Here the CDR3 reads CASSDIVRWQVNTEAFF. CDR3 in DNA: TGTGCCAGCAGTGACATAGTTCGTTGGCAGGTGAACACTGAAGCTTTCTTT.

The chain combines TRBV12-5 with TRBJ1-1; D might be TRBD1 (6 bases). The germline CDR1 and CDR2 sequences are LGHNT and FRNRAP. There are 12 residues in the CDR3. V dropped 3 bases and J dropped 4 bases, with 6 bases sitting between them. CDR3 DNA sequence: TGTGCTAGTGGTTTACAGGGCACTGAAGCTTTCTTT. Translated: CASGLQGTEAFF.

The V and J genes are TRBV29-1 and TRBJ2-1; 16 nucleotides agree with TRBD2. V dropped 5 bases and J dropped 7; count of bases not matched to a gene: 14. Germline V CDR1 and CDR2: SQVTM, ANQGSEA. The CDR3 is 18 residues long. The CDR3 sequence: CSVRKGLAGGLSINEQFF. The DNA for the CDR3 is TGCAGCGTTCGTAAGGGACTAGCGGGAGGGCTCTCAATAAATGAGCAGTTCTTC.

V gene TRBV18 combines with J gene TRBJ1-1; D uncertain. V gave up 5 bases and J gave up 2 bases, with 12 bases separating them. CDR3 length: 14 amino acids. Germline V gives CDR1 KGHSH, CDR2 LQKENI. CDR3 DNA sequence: TGTGCCAGCTCATTGCAACAGCTAAACACTGAAGCTTTCTTT. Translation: CASSLQQLNTEAFF.

In DNA, the CDR3 is TGTGCCAGCAGCTCGCTCGGGGGGTGGGATACGCAGTATTTT. It codes for CASSSLGGWDTQYF. The chain employs TRBV5-8 and TRBJ2-3; 7 bases are a match to TRBD2. The V and J ends lost 3 bases and 6 bases, in that order; junction bases with no gene match: 7. CDR1 and CDR2 from the germline V gene are SGHTS and YDEGEE. The CDR3 extends over 14 amino acids.

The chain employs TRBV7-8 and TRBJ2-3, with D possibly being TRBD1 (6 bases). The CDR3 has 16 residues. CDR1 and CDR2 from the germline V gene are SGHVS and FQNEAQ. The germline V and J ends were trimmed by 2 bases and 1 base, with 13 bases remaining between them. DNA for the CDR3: TGTGCCAGCAGCTTACTACTGGGGGCTCGCACAGATACGCAGTATTTT. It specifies CASSLLLGARTDTQYF.

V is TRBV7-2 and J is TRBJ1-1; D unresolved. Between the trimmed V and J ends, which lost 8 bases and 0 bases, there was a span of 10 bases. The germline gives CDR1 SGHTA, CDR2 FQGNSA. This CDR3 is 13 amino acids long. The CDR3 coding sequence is TGTGCCAGCGGGCTTCAGATGAACACTGAAGCTTTCTTT. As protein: CASGLQMNTEAFF.

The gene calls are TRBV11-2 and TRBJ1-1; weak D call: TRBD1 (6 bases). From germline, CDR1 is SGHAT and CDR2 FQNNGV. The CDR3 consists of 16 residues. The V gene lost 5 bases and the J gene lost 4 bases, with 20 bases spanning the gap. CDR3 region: CASSIFIRGGVTEAFF. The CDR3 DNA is TGTGCCAGCAGCATCTTCATCAGGGGTGGGGTCACTGAAGCTTTCTTT. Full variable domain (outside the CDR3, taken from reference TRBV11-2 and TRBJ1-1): EAGVAQSPRYKIIEKRQSVAFWCNPISGHATLYWYQQILGQGPKLLIQFQNNGVVDDSQLPKDRFSAERLKGVDSTLKIQPAKLEDSAVYLCASSIFIRGGVTEAFFGQGTRLTVV.

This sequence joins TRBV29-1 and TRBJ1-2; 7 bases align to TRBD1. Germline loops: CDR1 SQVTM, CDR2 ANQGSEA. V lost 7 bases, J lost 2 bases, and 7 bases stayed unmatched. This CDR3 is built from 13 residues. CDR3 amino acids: CSAWDSVNYGYTF. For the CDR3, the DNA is TGCAGCGCTTGGGACAGCGTCAACTATGGCTACACCTTC. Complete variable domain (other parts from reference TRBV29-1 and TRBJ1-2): SAVISQKPSRDICQRGTSLTIQCQVDSQVTMMFWYRQQPGQSLTLIATANQGSEATYESGFVIDKFPISRPNLTFSTLTVSNMSPEDSSIYLCSAWDSVNYGYTFGSGTRLTVV.

The CDR3 nucleotides read TGTGCCAGCAAAGGCGAGGGGGTGAGGACTGAAGCTTTCTTT. Protein: CASKGEGVRTEAFF. The rearrangement joins TRBV6-5 to TRBJ1-1; tentatively, D is TRBD1 (6 bases). The CDR3 length is 14 residues. Trimming removed 7 bases at V and 5 bases at J, with 17 bases between. Germline lookup yields CDR1 MNHEY and CDR2 SVGAGI.

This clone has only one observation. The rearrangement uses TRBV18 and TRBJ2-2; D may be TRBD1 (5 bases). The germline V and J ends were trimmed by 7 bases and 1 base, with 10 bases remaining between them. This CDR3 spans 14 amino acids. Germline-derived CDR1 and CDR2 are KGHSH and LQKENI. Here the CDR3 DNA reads TGTGCCAGCTACCGACAGCTGAACACCGGGGAGCTGTTTTTT. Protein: CASYRQLNTGELFF.

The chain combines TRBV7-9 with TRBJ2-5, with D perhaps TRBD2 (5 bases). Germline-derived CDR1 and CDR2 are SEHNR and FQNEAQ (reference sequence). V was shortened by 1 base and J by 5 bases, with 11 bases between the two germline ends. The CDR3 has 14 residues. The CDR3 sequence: CASSLDSGTETQYF. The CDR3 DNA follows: TGTGCCAGCAGCTTAGATTCGGGAACGGAGACCCAGTACTTC.

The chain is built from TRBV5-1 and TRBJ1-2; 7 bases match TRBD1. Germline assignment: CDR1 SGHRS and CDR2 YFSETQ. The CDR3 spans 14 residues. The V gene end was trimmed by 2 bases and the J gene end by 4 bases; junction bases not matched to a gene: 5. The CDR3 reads CASSLTGVIYGYTF. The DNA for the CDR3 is TGCGCCAGCAGCTTAACAGGGGTGATCTATGGCTACACCTTC.

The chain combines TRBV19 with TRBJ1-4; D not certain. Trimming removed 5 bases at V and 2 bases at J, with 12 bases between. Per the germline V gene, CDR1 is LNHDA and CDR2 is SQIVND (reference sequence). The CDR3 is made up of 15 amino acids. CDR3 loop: CASSPSSMTNEKLFF. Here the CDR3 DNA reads TGTGCCAGTAGTCCTTCGTCTATGACTAATGAAAAACTGTTTTTT.

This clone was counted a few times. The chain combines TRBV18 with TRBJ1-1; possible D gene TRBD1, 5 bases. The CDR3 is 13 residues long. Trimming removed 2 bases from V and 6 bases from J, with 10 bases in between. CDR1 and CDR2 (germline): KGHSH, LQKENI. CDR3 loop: CASSPFRTPEAFF. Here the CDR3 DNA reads TGTGCCAGCTCACCATTTCGGACACCTGAAGCTTTCTTT.

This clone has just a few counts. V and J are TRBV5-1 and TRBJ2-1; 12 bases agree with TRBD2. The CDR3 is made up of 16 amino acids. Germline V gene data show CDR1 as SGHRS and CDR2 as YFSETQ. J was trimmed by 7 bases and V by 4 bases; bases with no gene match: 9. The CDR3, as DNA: TGCGCCAGCAGCACCGGACTAGCGGGGTGGAGGAATGAGCAGTTCTTC. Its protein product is CASSTGLAGWRNEQFF.

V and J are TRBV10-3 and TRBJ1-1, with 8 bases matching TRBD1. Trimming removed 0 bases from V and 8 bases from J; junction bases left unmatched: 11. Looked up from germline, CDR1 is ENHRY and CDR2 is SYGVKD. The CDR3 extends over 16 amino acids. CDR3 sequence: CAISESEWDRQVEAFF. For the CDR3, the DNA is TGTGCCATCAGTGAGTCGGAGTGGGACAGGCAAGTCGAAGCTTTCTTT.

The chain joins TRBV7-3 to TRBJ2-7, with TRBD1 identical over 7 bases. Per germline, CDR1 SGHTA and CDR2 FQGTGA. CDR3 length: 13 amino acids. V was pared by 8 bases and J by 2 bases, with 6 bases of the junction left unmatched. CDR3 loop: CASSRDRPYEQYF. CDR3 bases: TGTGCCAGCTCTCGGGACAGACCCTACGAGCAGTACTTC.

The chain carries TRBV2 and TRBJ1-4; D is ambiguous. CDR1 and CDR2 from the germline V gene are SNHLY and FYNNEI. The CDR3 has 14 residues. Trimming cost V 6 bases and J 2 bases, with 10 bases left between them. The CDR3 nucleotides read TGTGCCAGCAGGCCCCGGAGGACTAATGAAAAACTGTTTTTT. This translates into CASRPRRTNEKLFF. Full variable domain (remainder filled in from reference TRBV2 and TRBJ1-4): EPEVTQTPSHQVTQMGQEVILRCVPISNHLYFYWYRQILGQKVEFLVSFYNNEISEKSEIFDDQFSVERPDGSNFTLKIRSTKLEDSAMYFCASRPRRTNEKLFFGSGTQLSVL.

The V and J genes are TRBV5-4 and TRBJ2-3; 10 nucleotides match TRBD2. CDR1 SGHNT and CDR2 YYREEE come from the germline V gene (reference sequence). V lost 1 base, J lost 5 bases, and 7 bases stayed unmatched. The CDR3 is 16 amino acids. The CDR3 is CASSLKLVAGGDTQYF. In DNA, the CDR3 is TGTGCCAGCAGCTTGAAGTTAGTAGCGGGAGGAGATACGCAGTATTTT.

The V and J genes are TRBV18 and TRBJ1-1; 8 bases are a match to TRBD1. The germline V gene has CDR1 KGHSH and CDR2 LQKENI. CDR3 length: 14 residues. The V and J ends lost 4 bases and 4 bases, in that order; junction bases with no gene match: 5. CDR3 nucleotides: TGTGCCAGCTCACAAGACAGGGGTGTCACTGAAGCTTTCTTT. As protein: CASSQDRGVTEAFF.

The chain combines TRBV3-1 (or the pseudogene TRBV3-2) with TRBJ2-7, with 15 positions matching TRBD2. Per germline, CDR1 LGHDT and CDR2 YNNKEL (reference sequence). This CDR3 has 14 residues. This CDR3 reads CASSQDPGLAGGLV. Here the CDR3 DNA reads TGTGCCAGCAGCCAAGATCCTGGACTAGCGGGGGGGTTGGTC.

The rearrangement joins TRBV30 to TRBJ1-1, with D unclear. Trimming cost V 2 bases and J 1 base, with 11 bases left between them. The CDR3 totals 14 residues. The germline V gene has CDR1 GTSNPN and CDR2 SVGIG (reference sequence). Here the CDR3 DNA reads TGTGCCTGGAGTAGTATGGGGAGGAACACTGAAGCTTTCTTT. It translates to CAWSSMGRNTEAFF.

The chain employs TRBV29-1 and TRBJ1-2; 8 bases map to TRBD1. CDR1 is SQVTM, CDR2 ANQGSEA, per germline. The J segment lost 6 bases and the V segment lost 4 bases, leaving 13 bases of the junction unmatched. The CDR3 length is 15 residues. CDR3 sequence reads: CSVVPWTGWGDGYTF. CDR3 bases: TGCAGCGTTGTTCCCTGGACAGGGTGGGGGGATGGCTACACCTTC.

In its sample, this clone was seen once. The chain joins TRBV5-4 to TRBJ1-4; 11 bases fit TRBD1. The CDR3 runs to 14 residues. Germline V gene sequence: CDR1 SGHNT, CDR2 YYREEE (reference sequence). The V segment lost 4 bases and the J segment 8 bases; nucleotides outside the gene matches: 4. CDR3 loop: CASSVDRGQEKLFF. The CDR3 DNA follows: TGTGCCAGCAGCGTGGACAGGGGGCAGGAAAAACTGTTTTTT.

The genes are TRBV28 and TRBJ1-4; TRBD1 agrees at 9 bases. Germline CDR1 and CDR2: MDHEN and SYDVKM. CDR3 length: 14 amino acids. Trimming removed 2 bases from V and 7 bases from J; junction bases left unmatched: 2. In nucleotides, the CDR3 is TGTGCCAGCAGTTTAGGGACAGGGCGTGAAAAACTGTTTTTT. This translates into CASSLGTGREKLFF.

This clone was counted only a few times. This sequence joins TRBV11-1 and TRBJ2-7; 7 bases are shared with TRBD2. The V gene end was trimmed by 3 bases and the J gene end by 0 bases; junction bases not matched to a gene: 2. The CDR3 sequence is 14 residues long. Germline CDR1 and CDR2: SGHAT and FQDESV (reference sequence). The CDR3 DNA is TGTGCCAGCAGCTTCACTAGCGACTCCTACGAGCAGTACTTC. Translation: CASSFTSDSYEQYF.

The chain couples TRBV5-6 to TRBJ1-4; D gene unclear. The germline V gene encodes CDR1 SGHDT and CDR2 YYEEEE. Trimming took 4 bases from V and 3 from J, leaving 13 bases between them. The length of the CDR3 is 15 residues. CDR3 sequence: CASSLGLAPNEKLFF. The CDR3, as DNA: TGTGCCAGCAGCCTGGGGTTGGCTCCTAATGAAAAACTGTTTTTT.

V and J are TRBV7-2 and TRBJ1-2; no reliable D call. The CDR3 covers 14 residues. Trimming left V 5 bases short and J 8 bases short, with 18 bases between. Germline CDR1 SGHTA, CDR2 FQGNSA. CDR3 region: CASSKPPSPGGYTF. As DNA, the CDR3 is TGTGCCAGCAGCAAACCCCCCTCCCCGGGAGGCTACACCTTC.

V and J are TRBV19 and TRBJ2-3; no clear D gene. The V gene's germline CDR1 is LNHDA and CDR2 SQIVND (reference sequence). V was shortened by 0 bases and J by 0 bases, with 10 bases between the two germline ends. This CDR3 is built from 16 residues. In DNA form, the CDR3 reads TGTGCCAGTAGTATAGATCAGGCCGCTAGCACAGATACGCAGTATTTT. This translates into CASSIDQAASTDTQYF.